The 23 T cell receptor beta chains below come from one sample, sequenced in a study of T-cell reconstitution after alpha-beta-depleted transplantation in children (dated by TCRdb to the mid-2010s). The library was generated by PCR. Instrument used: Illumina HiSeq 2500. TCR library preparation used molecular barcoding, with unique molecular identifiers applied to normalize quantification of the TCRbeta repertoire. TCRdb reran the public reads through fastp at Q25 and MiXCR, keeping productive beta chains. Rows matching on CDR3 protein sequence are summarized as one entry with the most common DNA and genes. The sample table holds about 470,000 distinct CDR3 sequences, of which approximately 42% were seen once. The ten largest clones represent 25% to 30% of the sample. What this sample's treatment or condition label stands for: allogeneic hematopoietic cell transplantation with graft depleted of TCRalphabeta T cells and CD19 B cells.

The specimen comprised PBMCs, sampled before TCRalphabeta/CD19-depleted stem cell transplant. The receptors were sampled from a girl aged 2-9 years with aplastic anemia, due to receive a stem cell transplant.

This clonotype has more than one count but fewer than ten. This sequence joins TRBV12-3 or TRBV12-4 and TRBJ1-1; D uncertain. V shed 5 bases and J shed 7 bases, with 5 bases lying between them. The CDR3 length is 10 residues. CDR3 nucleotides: TGTGCCAGCAGTATAGGTGAAGCTTTCTTT. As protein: CASSIGEAFF.

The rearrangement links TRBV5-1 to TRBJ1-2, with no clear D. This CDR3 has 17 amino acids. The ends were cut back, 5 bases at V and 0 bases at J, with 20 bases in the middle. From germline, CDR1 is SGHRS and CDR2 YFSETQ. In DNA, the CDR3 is TGCGCCAGCAGGCCCGAGTTTCTAGGACCTTCTAACTATGGCTACACCTTC. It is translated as CASRPEFLGPSNYGYTF.

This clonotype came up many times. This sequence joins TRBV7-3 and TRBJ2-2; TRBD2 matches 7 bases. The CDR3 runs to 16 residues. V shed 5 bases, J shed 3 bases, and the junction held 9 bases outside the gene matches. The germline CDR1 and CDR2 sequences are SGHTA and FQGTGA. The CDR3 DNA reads TGTGCCAGCAGCCCCCAGAGCGGGATTTACACCGGGGAGCTGTTTTTT. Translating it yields CASSPQSGIYTGELFF.

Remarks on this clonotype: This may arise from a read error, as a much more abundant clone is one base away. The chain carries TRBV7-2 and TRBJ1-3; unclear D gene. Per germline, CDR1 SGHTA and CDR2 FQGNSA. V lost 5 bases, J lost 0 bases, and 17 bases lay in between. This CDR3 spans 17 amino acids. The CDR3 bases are TGTGCCAGCAGCGCCCGGAACCGCCGTACCTCTGGAAACACCATATATTTT. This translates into CASSARNRRTSGNTIYF.

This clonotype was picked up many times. The CDR3 reads CASSLSKTQYF. The CDR3 nucleotides are TGTGCCAGCAGCTTATCAAAGACCCAGTACTTC. V gene TRBV7-2 combines with J gene TRBJ2-5; D unclear. Per the germline V gene, CDR1 is SGHTA and CDR2 is FQGNSA. The length of the CDR3 is 11 residues. Trimming cost V 2 bases and J 6 bases, with 4 bases left between them. The full variable domain, in which reference TRBV7-2 and TRBJ2-5 provide the parts outside the CDR3, is GAGVSQSPSNKVTEKGKDVELRCDPISGHTALYWYRQSLGQGLEFLIYFQGNSAPDKSGLPSDRFSAERTGGSVSTLTIQRTQQEDSAVYLCASSLSKTQYFGPGTRLLVL.

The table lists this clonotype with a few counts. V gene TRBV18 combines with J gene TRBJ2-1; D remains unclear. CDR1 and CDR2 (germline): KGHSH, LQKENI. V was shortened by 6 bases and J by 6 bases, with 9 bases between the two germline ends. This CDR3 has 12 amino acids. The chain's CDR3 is CASSTARNEQFF. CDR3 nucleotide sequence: TGTGCCAGCTCCACAGCCCGCAATGAGCAGTTCTTC.

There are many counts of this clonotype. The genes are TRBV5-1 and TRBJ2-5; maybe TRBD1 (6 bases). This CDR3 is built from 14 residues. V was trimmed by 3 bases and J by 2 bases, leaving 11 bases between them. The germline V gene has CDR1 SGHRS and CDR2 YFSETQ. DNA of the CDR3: TGCGCCAGCAGCTGGGACAATGAGCAAGAGACCCAGTACTTC. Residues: CASSWDNEQETQYF.

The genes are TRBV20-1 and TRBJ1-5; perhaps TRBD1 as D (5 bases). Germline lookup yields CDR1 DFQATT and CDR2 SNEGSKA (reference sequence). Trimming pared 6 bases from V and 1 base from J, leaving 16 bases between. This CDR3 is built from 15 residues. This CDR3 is CSATWGGASNQPQHF. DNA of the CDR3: TGCAGTGCCACGTGGGGGGGAGCGAGCAATCAGCCCCAGCATTTT.

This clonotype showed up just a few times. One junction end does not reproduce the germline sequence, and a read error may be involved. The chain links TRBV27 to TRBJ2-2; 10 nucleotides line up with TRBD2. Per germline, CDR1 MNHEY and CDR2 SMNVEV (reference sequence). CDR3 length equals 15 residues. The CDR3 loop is CSSRLAGGNTGELFF. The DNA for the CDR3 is TGTTCCAGCAGATTAGCGGGAGGAAACACCGGGGAGCTGTTTTTT.

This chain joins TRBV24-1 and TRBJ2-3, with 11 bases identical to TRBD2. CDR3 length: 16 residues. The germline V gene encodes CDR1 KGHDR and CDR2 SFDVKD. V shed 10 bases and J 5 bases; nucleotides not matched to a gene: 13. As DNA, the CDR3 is TGTGCCACTTCGAGGACTAGCGGGTTAGCAATAGATACGCAGTATTTT. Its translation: CATSRTSGLAIDTQYF.

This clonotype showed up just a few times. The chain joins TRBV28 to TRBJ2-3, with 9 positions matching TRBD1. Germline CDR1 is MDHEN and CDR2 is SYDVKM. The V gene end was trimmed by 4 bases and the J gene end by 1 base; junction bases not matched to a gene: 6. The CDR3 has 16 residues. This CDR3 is CASSSGQGRGTDTQYF. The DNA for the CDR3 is TGTGCCAGCAGTTCAGGACAGGGGAGGGGCACAGATACGCAGTATTTT.

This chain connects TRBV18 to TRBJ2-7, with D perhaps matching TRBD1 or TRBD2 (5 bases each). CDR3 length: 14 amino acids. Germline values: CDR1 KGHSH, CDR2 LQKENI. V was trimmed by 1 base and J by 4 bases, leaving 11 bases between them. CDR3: CASSPRGDSYEQYF. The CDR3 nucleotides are TGTGCCAGCTCACCACGGGGAGACAGTTACGAGCAGTACTTC.

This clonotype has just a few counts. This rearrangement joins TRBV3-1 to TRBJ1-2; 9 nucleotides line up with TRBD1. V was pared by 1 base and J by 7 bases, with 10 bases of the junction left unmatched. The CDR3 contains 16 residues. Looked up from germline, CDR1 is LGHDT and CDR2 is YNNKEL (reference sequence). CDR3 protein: CASSQASTGTGSGYTF. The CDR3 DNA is TGTGCCAGCAGCCAAGCCTCCACCGGGACAGGGAGTGGCTACACCTTC. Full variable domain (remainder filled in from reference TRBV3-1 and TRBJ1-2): DTAVSQTPKYLVTQMGNDKSIKCEQNLGHDTMYWYKQDSKKFLKIMFSYNNKELIINETVPNRFSPKSPDKAHLNLHINSLELGDSAVYFCASSQASTGTGSGYTFGSGTRLTVV.

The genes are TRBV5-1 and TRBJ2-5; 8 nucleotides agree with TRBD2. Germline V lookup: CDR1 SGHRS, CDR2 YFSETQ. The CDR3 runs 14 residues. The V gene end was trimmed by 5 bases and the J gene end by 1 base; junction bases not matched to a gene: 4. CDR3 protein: CASRGLASQETQYF. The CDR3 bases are TGCGCCAGCAGAGGACTAGCATCCCAAGAGACCCAGTACTTC. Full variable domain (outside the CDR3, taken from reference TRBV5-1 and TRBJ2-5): KAGVTQTPRYLIKTRGQQVTLSCSPISGHRSVSWYQQTPGQGLQFLFEYFSETQRNKGNFPGRFSGRQFSNSRSEMNVSTLELGDSALYLCASRGLASQETQYFGPGTRLLVL.

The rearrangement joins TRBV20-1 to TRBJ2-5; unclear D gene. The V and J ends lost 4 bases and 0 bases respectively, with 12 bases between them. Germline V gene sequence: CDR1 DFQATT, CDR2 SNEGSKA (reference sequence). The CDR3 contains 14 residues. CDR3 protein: CSATPGEYQETQYF. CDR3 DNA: TGCAGTGCTACCCCGGGCGAGTACCAAGAGACCCAGTACTTC.

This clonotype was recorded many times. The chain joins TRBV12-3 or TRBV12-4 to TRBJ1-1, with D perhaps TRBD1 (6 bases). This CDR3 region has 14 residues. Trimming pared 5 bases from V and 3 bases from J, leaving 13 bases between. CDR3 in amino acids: CASSPTGIDTEAFF. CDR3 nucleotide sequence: TGTGCCAGCAGTCCTACAGGGATCGACACTGAAGCTTTCTTT.

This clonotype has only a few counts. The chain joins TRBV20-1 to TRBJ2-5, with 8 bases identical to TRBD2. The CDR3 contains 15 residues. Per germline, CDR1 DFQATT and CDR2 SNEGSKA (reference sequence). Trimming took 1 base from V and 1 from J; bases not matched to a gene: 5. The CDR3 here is CSARGHSGSQETQYF. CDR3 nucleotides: TGCAGTGCTAGAGGTCACAGCGGGAGCCAAGAGACCCAGTACTTC.

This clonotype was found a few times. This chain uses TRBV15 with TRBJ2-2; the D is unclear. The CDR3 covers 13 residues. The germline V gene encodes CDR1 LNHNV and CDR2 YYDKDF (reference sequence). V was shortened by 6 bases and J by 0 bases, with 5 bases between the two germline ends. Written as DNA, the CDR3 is TGTGCCACCAGGCGGTCGAACACCGGGGAGCTGTTTTTT. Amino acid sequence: CATRRSNTGELFF. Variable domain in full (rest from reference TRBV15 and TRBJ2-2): DAMVIQNPRYQVTQFGKPVTLSCSQTLNHNVMYWYQQKSSQAPKLLFHYYDKDFNNEADTPDNFQSRRPNTSFCFLDIRSPGLGDTAMYLCATRRSNTGELFFGEGSRLTVL.

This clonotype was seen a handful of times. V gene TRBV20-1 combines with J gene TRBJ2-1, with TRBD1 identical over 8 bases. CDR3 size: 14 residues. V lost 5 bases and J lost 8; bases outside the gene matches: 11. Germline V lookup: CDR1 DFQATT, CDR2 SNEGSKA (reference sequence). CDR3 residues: CSADPGTGNHEQFF. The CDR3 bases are TGCAGTGCTGATCCCGGGACAGGTAACCATGAGCAGTTCTTC.

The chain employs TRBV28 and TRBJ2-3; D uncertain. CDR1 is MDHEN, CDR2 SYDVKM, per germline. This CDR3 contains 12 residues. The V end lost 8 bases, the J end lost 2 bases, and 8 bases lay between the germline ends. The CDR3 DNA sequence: TGTGCCAGCCGGTCCTTCACAGATACGCAGTATTTT. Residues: CASRSFTDTQYF.

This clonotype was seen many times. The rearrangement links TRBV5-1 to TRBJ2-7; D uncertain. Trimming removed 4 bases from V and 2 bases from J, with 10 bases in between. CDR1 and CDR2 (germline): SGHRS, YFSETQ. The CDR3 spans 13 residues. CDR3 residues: CASSMDGTYEQYF. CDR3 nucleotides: TGCGCCAGCAGCATGGACGGAACCTACGAGCAGTACTTC. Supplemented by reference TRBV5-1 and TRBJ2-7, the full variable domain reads KAGVTQTPRYLIKTRGQQVTLSCSPISGHRSVSWYQQTPGQGLQFLFEYFSETQRNKGNFPGRFSGRQFSNSRSEMNVSTLELGDSALYLCASSMDGTYEQYFGPGTRLTVT.

CDR3 region: CASSPAGYFGQGVYNEQFF. CDR3 DNA: TGTGCCAGCAGCCCCGCGGGGTACTTTGGGCAGGGGGTCTACAATGAGCAGTTCTTC. The V call is TRBV11-2, the J call TRBJ2-1, with D possibly being TRBD1 (7 bases). Germline V CDR1 and CDR2: SGHAT, FQNNGV. This CDR3 has 19 residues. V was shortened by 5 bases and J by 3 bases, with 26 bases between the two germline ends.

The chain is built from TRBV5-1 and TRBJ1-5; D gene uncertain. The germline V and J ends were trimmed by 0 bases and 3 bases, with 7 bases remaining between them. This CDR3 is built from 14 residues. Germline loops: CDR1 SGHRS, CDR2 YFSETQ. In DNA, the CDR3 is TGCGCCAGCAGCTTGGATGCTTCCAATCAGCCCCAGCATTTT. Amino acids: CASSLDASNQPQHF.